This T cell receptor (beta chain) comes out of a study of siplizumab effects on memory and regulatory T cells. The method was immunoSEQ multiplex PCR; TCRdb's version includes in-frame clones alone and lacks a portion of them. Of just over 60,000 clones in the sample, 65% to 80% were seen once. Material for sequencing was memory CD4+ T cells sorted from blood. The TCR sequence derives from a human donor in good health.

CDR3 sequence reads: CASSVGSGEKLFF. In DNA, the CDR3 is TGCGCCAGCAGTGTGGGATCCGGAGAAAAACTGTTTTTT. The chain employs TRBV5-1 and TRBJ1-4; D gene uncertain. From germline, CDR1 is SGHRS and CDR2 YFSETQ. V shed 5 bases and J shed 8 bases, with 13 bases lying between them. This CDR3 region has 13 residues.